This section outlines one T cell receptor beta chain sequence together with its context. This clonotype turned up a few times. The antigen it binds to is not known. No base-level quality is on record; no much larger clone is a single base apart. The CDR3 holds 14 amino acids from the cysteine to the phenylalanine. Only the CDR3 region is kept as DNA, spanning 42 bases read in frame from base 1. V and J are trimmed by 3 bases and 7 bases, and the gene matches miss 5 bases of the junction. CDR1 and CDR2 are drawn from the germline V gene (reference sequence): LGHDT, YNNKEL. This entry belongs to a study of T cells after yellow fever vaccination (dated by TCRdb to the late 2010s). Background for the entire study: The SMART-Seq v4 Ultra Low Input RNA kit was used to prepare libraries from fractions with low cell numbers. To follow T-cell clones before and after primary and booster YFV17D yellow fever vaccination, bulk TCR alpha and beta repertoires were sequenced over time. The cohort comprised two healthy male donors, one aged 18 to 30 and one aged 30 to 40 years. Bulk PBMC replicates and cell subsets were isolated from blood drawn at multiple timepoints before and after both primary and secondary immunization.

Here is what the overall study found, with its caveats: Compared with the primary T-cell response, the secondary T-cell response was faster but weaker, reaching its peak on day 5 rather than on day 15. A small share of clonotypes occurred in both CD4 and CD8 compartments, likely arising from convergent recombination. Computational filtering was needed because FACS-sorted repertoires could contain abundant contaminating clonotypes from the bulk population. After the booster, most clones that had expanded after primary vaccination were detected again (about 95% of CD4 and more than 80% of CD8), suggesting broad maintenance of memory. Because only a couple of donors were included in the study, the extent to which the findings can be generalized is limited.

The sequencing machine was an Illumina NovaSeq 6000. Synthesis of TCR cDNA relied on 5'RACE template switching, a step that introduced a universal primer site along with unique molecular identifiers. cDNA synthesis was primed from both the TCR alpha and TCR beta constant segments. Libraries were amplified in two PCR steps, with sample barcodes and sequencing adapters added in the second step. Sequencing of the libraries was done on either Illumina HiSeq 2500 (2x100 bp) or NovaSeq (2x150 bp). The source study handled its data this way. MIGEC handled demultiplexing of reads and collapsing into UMI consensus sequences, while MiXCR performed V(D)J alignment. Vaccine-responding clonotypes were identified with edgeR using replicate PBMC samples, with FDR below 0.01 and a log2 fold change above 5 up to day 15 being required. Each bulk clonotype received a CD4 or CD8 identity based on whether the sequenced CD4 or CD8 repertoire contained that clonotype at higher abundance. TCRdb trimmed public reads at Q25 via fastp, called clones via MiXCR and kept in-frame beta chains. Rows matching on CDR3 protein sequence are summarized as one entry with the most common DNA and genes. The V and J calls reflect TCRdb's pipeline rather than the authors' work. Within this sample are 250,000 to 400,000 distinct CDR3 sequences, with approximately 4% of them counted one time only. Approximately 19% of the sample belongs to the ten largest clones.

This sample's treatment or condition label indicates: live attenuated yellow fever vaccine strain. At each blood-draw timepoint, two biological replicates of bulk PBMCs were obtained. PBMCs were isolated from peripheral blood using a standard Ficoll-Paque protocol. TriZol was used to extract RNA from bulk PBMCs, CD4 and CD8 fractions, and dextramer-positive and dextramer-negative fractions. This clonotype was obtained from a man between 18 and 29 years old who received the YFV17D yellow fever vaccine. The rearrangement joined TRBV3-1 to TRBJ1-4, and 7 junction bases match TRBD1. The sequencing here drew on PBMCs, taken 15 days after the yellow fever booster vaccination. The DNA is TGTGCCAGCAGCCATGGGACAGAGAGTGAAAAACTGTTTTTT. It translates to CASSHGTESEKLFF.